This T cell receptor beta chain was sequenced during a study of cytomegalovirus exposure and HLA in healthy donors. In the PCR, 60 Vbeta and 13 Jbeta primers were used. The assay was immunoSEQ multiplex PCR, and TCRdb's table has in-frame clones only and misses some. The sample yields about 210,000 clones, about 79% seen once. Details on this clone: Its antigen is currently unknown.

Study conclusions and caveats: Other equally common chains were less clonally expanded than HLA-associated TCR beta chains, a later analysis showed.

CDR3 length: 13 residues. CDR1 is MDHEN and CDR2 is SYDVKM in the germline V gene. The V segment lost 10 bases and the J segment 5 bases; nucleotides outside the gene matches: 9. V and J are TRBV28 and TRBJ2-5; 8 bases line up with TRBD2. The receptor's source is a male donor in good health and CMV-seronegative. The sequencing sample was made of PBMCs. CDR3 sequence (DNA): TGTGCCACCCAGAGGACTAGCTGGGAGACCCAGTACTTC. It codes for CATQRTSWETQYF.